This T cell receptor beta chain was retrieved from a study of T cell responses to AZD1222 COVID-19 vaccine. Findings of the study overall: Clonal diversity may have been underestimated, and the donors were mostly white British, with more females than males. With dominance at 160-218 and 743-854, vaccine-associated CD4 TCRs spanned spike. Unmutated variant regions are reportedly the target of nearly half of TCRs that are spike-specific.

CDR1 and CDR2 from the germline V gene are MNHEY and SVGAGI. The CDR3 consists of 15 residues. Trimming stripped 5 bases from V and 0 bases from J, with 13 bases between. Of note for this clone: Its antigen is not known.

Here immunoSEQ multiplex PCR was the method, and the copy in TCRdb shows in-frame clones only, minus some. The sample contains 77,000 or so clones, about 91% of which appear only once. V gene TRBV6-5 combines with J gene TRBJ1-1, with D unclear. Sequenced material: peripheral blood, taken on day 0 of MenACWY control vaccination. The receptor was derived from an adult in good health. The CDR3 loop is CASSLTLPLNTEAFF. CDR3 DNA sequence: TGTGCCAGCAGTCTAACCCTTCCTCTGAACACTGAAGCTTTCTTT.